This entry describes one T cell receptor beta chain. Its antigen has not been determined. No qualities accompany the bases; no much larger clone lies one base away. The data were obtained in a study of glioma-infiltrating T cells after dendritic cell vaccination (dated by TCRdb to 2016 to 2017). The study in broad terms: The cohort included 15 or so glioblastoma patients drawn from Phase I and II dendritic cell vaccination trials, of whom 9 were newly diagnosed and 6 had recurrent disease. Patients received autologous tumor lysate-pulsed dendritic cell vaccination between about 2002 and 2013. To make the vaccine, monocyte-derived dendritic cells were cultured for seven to eight days with IL-4 and GM-CSF and then pulsed overnight with autologous tumor lysate. Three intradermal dendritic cell vaccine injections were administered to patients at biweekly intervals in the arm below the axilla. Deep sequencing of TCR beta CDR3 regions was used to quantify tumor-infiltrating lymphocyte content and compare tumor and blood repertoires in dendritic cell-vaccinated glioblastoma patients. TCR sequencing metrics, including TIL content and tumor-blood repertoire overlap, were correlated with survival after dendritic cell vaccination.

Using the immunoSEQ assay, TCRB CDR3 regions were amplified from approximately 1.9 micrograms of genomic DNA, or from all available DNA when less than that was on hand. Multiplex PCR used 60 forward primers for TCR V beta segments and 13 reverse primers for J beta segments. To estimate the number of reads per starting template, synthetic control templates were added to each sample at limiting dilution. Reads of 87 bp were generated by sequencing on the Illumina HiSeq System. In the authors' own workflow: PCR and sequencing errors were removed by a nearest neighbor algorithm that merged closely related sequences. TCR overlap was defined as the percentage of unique tumor TCR beta sequences that were also present in the same patient's peripheral blood. The table comes from immuneACCESS by way of TCRdb, which keeps in-frame sequences with V and J called. Part of the clones is missing from these tables; in studies checked, under half for an unresolved V gene and the rest for unknown reasons. V, J and clone size derive from that table, while D and trimming were established from the DNA sequence. Counted in this sample were roughly 88,000 clones; approximately 75% of them appeared once. The ten most abundant clones make up 2% to 2.5% of the sample.

Results and caveats for the whole study, not just this receptor: The response model built on TCR overlap across three groups was characterized as speculative, with prospective validation still needed. After dendritic cell vaccination, a higher estimated pretreatment TIL content predicted longer time to progression and longer overall survival. The cohort was small and heterogeneous, only a few patients had full blood and tumor sets, and even fewer had initial-recurrent tumor pairs. No direct relationship between TCR clonality and survival was found, suggesting that a diverse polyclonal response may matter.

The time point label on this specimen signifies: after dendritic cell vaccination, including at tumor progression/relapse. Selection of patients required sufficient residual fresh-frozen tumor tissue and over two years of available survival data. An isocitrate dehydrogenase mutation was not carried by any of the glioblastoma patients, although molecular status was otherwise variable. PBMC collection took place before vaccination, two weeks after the third vaccination, and at tumor progression if progression occurred. The Qiagen DNeasy Blood extraction Kit was used for extraction of genomic DNA. CDR1 SGHNT and CDR2 YYREEE are derived from the germline V gene (reference sequence). V was cut back by 3 bases and J by 8 bases, leaving a gap of 18 bases between them. The CDR3 goes from the cysteine to the phenylalanine over 15 residues. Of the read, only the CDR3 DNA is kept; its 45 bases are in frame from base 1.

The TCR originated in a human donor with glioblastoma. The V and J genes are TRBV5-4 and TRBJ2-1, with TRBD2 perhaps the D gene, on 6 matching bases. This specimen consisted of blood, obtained after dendritic cell vaccination. The CDR3 in this case is CASSSTGGQGDEQFF. The base sequence is TGTGCCAGCAGCTCCACAGGAGGGCAGGGAGATGAGCAGTTCTTC.